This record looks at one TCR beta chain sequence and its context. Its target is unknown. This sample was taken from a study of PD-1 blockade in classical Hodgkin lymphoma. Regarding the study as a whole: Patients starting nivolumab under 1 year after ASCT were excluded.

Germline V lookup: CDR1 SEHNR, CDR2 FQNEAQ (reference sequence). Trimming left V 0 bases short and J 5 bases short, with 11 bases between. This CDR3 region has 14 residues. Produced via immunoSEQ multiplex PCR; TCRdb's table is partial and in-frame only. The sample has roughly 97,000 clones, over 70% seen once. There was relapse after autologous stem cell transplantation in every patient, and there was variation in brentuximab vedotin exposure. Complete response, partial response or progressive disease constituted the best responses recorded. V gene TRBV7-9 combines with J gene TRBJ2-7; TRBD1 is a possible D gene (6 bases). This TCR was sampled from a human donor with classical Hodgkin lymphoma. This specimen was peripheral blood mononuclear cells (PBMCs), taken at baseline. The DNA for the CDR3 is TGTGCCAGCAGCTTAGCCACAGGGAGCCACGAGCAGTACTTC. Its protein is CASSLATGSHEQYF.